A selection of T cell receptor beta chains follows, all from one sample in a study of T cell repertoires in cytomegalovirus infection. TCRdb re-called the reads with MiXCR, one entry per CDR3 protein. The repertoire holds hundreds of thousands of distinct CDR3 sequences, with about 17% as singletons. Specimen: PBMCs. The receptors were sampled from a human donor in good health (CMV status not recorded). Some clones in this sample may be carry-over from other donors' samples. Each CDR3 is given with its conserved first and last residue. The order of the fields is V gene, J gene, CDR3 protein.

>TRBV6-2/TRBV6-3|TRBJ1-1
CASSYSEGVNTEAFF
>TRBV7-3|TRBJ2-6
CASSLSSSGANVLTF
>TRBV20-1|TRBJ1-2
CSASIIGGSMSYTF
>TRBV4-1|TRBJ2-7
CASSQATTSEQYF
>TRBV6-2/TRBV6-3|TRBJ1-5
CASTPDSPGNQPQHF
>TRBV6-6|TRBJ1-5
CASSSSDQPQHF
>TRBV2|TRBJ2-4
CASSDLGTAIQYF
>TRBV2|TRBJ1-5
CASSVGTGGQPQHF
>TRBV7-9|TRBJ1-3
CASSGGTGSGNTIYF
>TRBV15|TRBJ1-5
CATSKDRGGQPQHF
>TRBV28|TRBJ2-4
CASSPGVKNIQYF
>TRBV6-1|TRBJ1-1
CASSEEGRGTEAFF
>TRBV6-2/TRBV6-3|TRBJ1-3
CASSLRPGQGDSGNTIYF
>TRBV18|TRBJ1-1
CASSPTGGKYTEAFF
>TRBV27|TRBJ2-5
CAFRGGQETQYF
>TRBV29-1|TRBJ2-2
CSSREEGRTGELFF
>TRBV7-6|TRBJ1-1
CASSLVEVGEENTEAFF
>TRBV7-2|TRBJ2-3
CASSSMTNTQYF
>TRBV6-5|TRBJ1-2
CASSSQRVGPNYGYTF
>TRBV12-3/TRBV12-4|TRBJ2-1
CASSRGGGSFF
>TRBV6-5|TRBJ1-2
CASRFTGGRGYTF
>TRBV15|TRBJ2-2
CATSRKADPYTGELFF
>TRBV6-1|TRBJ2-5
CASSAVTSGGETQYF
>TRBV4-1|TRBJ1-4
CASSESGADEKLFF
>TRBV27|TRBJ2-3
CASSPGRAGIGGTQYF